This T cell receptor beta chain was documented in a study of CD8 T cells in Susac syndrome. Random hexamers were used to reverse transcribe an amount of 0.5 to 1 ug RNA. TCRdb reanalysed the immunoSEQ multiplex PCR reads using MiXCR and keeps one entry per CDR3 protein. This table has 150,000 to 200,000 distinct CDR3 sequences, about 95% appearing once. Trimming stripped 2 bases from V and 0 bases from J, with 17 bases between. The CDR3 consists of 18 residues. Germline-derived CDR1 and CDR2 are LNHDA and SQIVND (reference sequence). TEMRA cells were FACS-enriched, with CD8+ and CD4+ T cells isolated negatively.

The sample taken for sequencing was CD8+ T cells from PBMCs. The TCR comes from a human donor with multiple sclerosis. The V call is TRBV19, the J call TRBJ2-1; perhaps TRBD1 as D (6 bases). The CDR3 is CASSITGHLRSSYNEQFF. The CDR3, as DNA: TGTGCCAGTAGTATAACAGGGCACCTTCGAAGCTCCTACAATGAGCAGTTCTTC.